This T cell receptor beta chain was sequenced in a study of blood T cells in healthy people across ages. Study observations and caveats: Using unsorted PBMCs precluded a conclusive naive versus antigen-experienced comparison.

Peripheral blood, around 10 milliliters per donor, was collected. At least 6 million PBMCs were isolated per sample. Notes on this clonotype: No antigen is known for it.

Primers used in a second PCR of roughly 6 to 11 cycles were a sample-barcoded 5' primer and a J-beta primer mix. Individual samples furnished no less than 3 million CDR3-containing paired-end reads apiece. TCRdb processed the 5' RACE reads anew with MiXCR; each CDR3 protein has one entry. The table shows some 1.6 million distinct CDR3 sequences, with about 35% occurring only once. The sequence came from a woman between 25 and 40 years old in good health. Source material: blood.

CDR3 nucleotides: TGTGCCAGCAGCTCCCTAGCGGGGGTCACAGATACGCAGTATTTT. Its translation is CASSSLAGVTDTQYF. The chain joins TRBV7-6 to TRBJ2-3, with TRBD2 identical over 10 bases. The CDR3 runs 15 residues. The J segment lost 2 bases and the V segment lost 4 bases, leaving 3 bases of the junction unmatched. The germline gives CDR1 SGHVS, CDR2 FNYEAQ.